This TCR beta chain was obtained from a study of cytomegalovirus exposure and HLA in healthy donors. The study, taken as a whole, reports: Rare TCR sequences dominated, though some public TCRs recurred in many donors.

From the roughly 120-subject validation cohort, which was separate from the approximately 670-subject first cohort, the donors were drawn. Using immunoSEQ multiplex PCR, the repertoire was profiled, and TCRdb retains in-frame clones only, with some absent. The sample shows over 150,000 clones, over 85% of them seen only once. Germline CDR1 and CDR2: SEHNR and FQNEAQ (reference sequence). J was trimmed by 6 bases and V by 10 bases; bases with no gene match: 11. The CDR3 contains 14 residues. About this clone itself: Its specificity is not known.

The TCR originated in a woman between 18 and 30 years old in good health and CMV-seropositive. Sequencing used PBMCs. The chain employs TRBV7-9 and TRBJ1-4; the match to TRBD1 covers 7 bases. The CDR3 loop is CATLRTGIDEKLFF. CDR3 bases: TGTGCCACTCTTAGGACAGGAATTGATGAAAAACTGTTTTTT.